The 10 T cell receptor beta chains below were found in one sample sequenced in a study of early T cells in non-severe SARS-CoV-2 infection. TCRdb reprocessed the 5' RACE reads with MiXCR, giving one entry per CDR3 protein. Of roughly 51,000 distinct CDR3 sequences in the sample, 11% were seen once. The specimen was whole blood. The receptor source for this set is an adult who was a healthcare worker with PCR-confirmed SARS-CoV-2 infection or an uninfected control (not recorded which).

This clonotype was picked up a small number of times. The rearrangement uses TRBV10-3 and TRBJ2-7, with TRBD2 matching over 7 bases. J lost 3 bases, V lost 4 bases, and 6 bases had no gene match. From germline, CDR1 is ENHRY and CDR2 SYGVKD. The CDR3 has 14 amino acids. The DNA of the CDR3 is TGTGCCATCAGTGGGGCGGGGGTACTCTACGAGCAGTACTTC. As protein: CAISGAGVLYEQYF.

This clonotype was observed a few times. The V call is TRBV3-1, the J call TRBJ1-5, with D possibly matching TRBD1 (5 bases). V was pared by 1 base and J by 1 base, with 17 bases between. From germline, CDR1 is LGHDT and CDR2 YNNKEL (reference sequence). CDR3 length equals 18 residues. The CDR3 is CASSQGITGVGSNQPQHF. The CDR3 DNA reads as TGTGCCAGCAGCCAAGGGATTACGGGGGTTGGGAGCAATCAGCCCCAGCATTTT.

This clonotype showed up many times. V gene TRBV6-1 combines with J gene TRBJ2-3; 7 nucleotides agree with TRBD2. The V and J ends lost 5 bases and 2 bases, in that order; junction bases with no gene match: 4. CDR3 size: 14 residues. Germline loops: CDR1 MNHNS, CDR2 SASEGT. This chain's CDR3 is CASSKREPTDTQYF. CDR3 nucleotide sequence: TGTGCCAGCAGTAAGCGGGAACCCACAGATACGCAGTATTTT.

This clonotype was picked up many times. The V and J genes are TRBV3-1 and TRBJ2-1; D is uncertain. The germline V and J ends were trimmed by 4 bases and 10 bases, with 8 bases remaining between them. The germline CDR1 and CDR2 sequences are LGHDT and YNNKEL (reference sequence). This CDR3 contains 11 residues. The CDR3 DNA follows: TGTGCCAGCAGCCTCGTCGGAGAGCAGTTCTTC. Translated, it gives CASSLVGEQFF.

The sample holds a few counts of this clonotype. This rearrangement joins TRBV29-1 to TRBJ2-3, with TRBD2 matching 9 bases. V gave up 1 base and J gave up 11 bases; unmatched junction bases: 10. Germline V CDR1 and CDR2: SQVTM, ANQGSEA. The CDR3 runs to 14 residues. The CDR3 nucleotides are TGCAGCGTTGAAGGTAGCGGGGGACTAATAGGGCAGTATTTT. Protein product: CSVEGSGGLIGQYF.

This clonotype has ten or more counts. This sequence joins TRBV9 and TRBJ2-7; D not certain. Germline CDR1 reads SGDLS; CDR2 reads YYNGEE. V lost 0 bases and J 0 bases, leaving 10 bases between the germline ends. This CDR3 comprises 15 residues. Written as DNA, the CDR3 is TGTGCCAGCAGCGTAGCATGGCAGAGCTCCTACGAGCAGTACTTC. It codes for CASSVAWQSSYEQYF.

The V gene is TRBV5-4, the J gene TRBJ2-3; 7 nucleotides match TRBD1. Germline-derived CDR1 and CDR2 are SGHNT and YYREEE (reference sequence). The CDR3 spans 16 residues. The trim removed 4 bases at V and 4 bases at J, leaving 12 bases unmatched. CDR3 protein: CASSAVGQDGADTQYF. CDR3 bases: TGTGCCAGCAGCGCTGTAGGACAGGACGGCGCAGATACGCAGTATTTT.

The J gene is TRBJ2-5, the V gene TRBV5-1, with a possible D match to TRBD2 (6 bases). Between the trimmed V and J ends, which lost 4 bases and 2 bases, there was a span of 12 bases. The CDR3 has 14 residues. CDR1 SGHRS and CDR2 YFSETQ come from the germline V gene. The CDR3, as DNA: TGCGCCAGCAGCCGGGACTTTCAACAAGAGACCCAGTACTTC. This encodes CASSRDFQQETQYF.

This clonotype occurred a few times. V gene TRBV6-4 combines with J gene TRBJ1-6, with TRBD1 as a possible D gene (6 bases). Trimming took off 0 bases at V and 11 bases at J, with 8 bases between the two ends. The germline gives CDR1 MRHNA, CDR2 SNTAGT. This CDR3 spans 13 amino acids. CDR3 amino acids: CASSDSQGTPLHF. The CDR3 DNA reads TGTGCCAGCAGTGACTCCCAGGGGACACCCCTCCACTTT.

This clonotype turned up a few times. This chain uses TRBV27 with TRBJ2-7; D might be TRBD2 (5 bases). V was pared by 6 bases and J by 5 bases, with 23 bases between. Germline lookup yields CDR1 MNHEY and CDR2 SMNVEV (reference sequence). This CDR3 spans 16 amino acids. The CDR3 DNA sequence: TGTGCCAGCAGCACCCTCCTCCCATCGGGGTTGAACGAGCAGTACTTC. Protein: CASSTLLPSGLNEQYF.